This entry lists 26 T cell receptor beta chains sequenced from one sample in a study of blood T cell repertoires in COVID-19. Sequencing was performed with immunoSEQ multiplex PCR; in TCRdb, only in-frame clones are kept and a portion is missing. Of 200,000 to 250,000 clones in the sample, 65% to 85% were seen once. Sequencing used PBMCs or T cells enriched from blood (not recorded which). The receptors shown here come from a woman aged 35 to 49 who had recovered from COVID-19.

CDR3 bases: TGTGCCAGCAGCCCCACCCCAAGGACAGGGTGGGAGACCCAGTACTTC. Protein sequence: CASSPTPRTGWETQYF. The chain combines TRBV11-3 with TRBJ2-5; the match to TRBD1 covers 8 bases. The junction had 13 bases not matched to a gene; V was cut back by 5 bases and J by 5 bases. Germline values: CDR1 SGHNT, CDR2 YENEEA. CDR3 length: 16 residues. The full variable domain, its missing parts supplied by reference TRBV11-3 and TRBJ2-5, is EAGVVQSPRYKIIEKKQPVAFWCNPISGHNTLYWYLQNLGQGPELLIRYENEEAVDDSQLPKDRFSAERLKGVDSTLKIQPAELGDSAVYLCASSPTPRTGWETQYFGPGTRLLVL.

This clone was observed a few times. The J gene is TRBJ2-4, the V gene TRBV6-5; 11 positions agree with TRBD1. The CDR3 is 15 amino acids. Trimming took 4 bases from V and 10 from J; bases not matched to a gene: 9. CDR1 MNHEY and CDR2 SVGAGI come from the germline V gene. Written as DNA, the CDR3 is TGTGCCAGCAGTTTCGGACAGGGGGCGACGGTGATTCAGTACTTC. Its translation is CASSFGQGATVIQYF.

The rearrangement uses TRBV11-2 and TRBJ2-1; D unresolved. The CDR3 sequence is 12 residues long. V lost 0 bases to trimming and J lost 8 bases, with 5 bases between them. CDR1 is SGHAT, CDR2 FQNNGV, per germline. The CDR3 protein is CASSLEGDEQFF. The CDR3, as DNA: TGTGCCAGCAGCTTAGAGGGCGATGAGCAGTTCTTC.

The gene calls are TRBV19 and TRBJ2-1; TRBD2 might be the D (6 bases). This CDR3 contains 15 residues. V lost 3 bases and J 3 bases, leaving 12 bases between the germline ends. Germline assignment: CDR1 LNHDA and CDR2 SQIVND (reference sequence). Written as DNA, the CDR3 is TGTGCCAGTAGTATTCCCCGGAGGGACTACAATGAGCAGTTCTTC. The encoded protein is CASSIPRRDYNEQFF.

This sequence joins TRBV9 and TRBJ2-6; D might be TRBD1 (6 bases). Per germline, CDR1 SGDLS and CDR2 YYNGEE. Trimming shortened V by 3 bases and J by 0 bases, and 16 bases separated the two germline ends. CDR3 length: 18 residues. CDR3 sequence reads: CASSGVGTRASGANVLTF. The CDR3, as DNA: TGTGCCAGCAGCGGCGTCGGGACACGAGCCTCTGGGGCCAACGTCCTGACTTTC.

V is TRBV3-1 (or the pseudogene TRBV3-2) and J is TRBJ1-3; TRBD1 is a possible D gene (6 bases). This CDR3 region has 16 residues. Per germline, CDR1 LGHDT and CDR2 YNNKEL (reference sequence). Trimming took off 2 bases at V and 0 bases at J, with 11 bases between the two ends. This CDR3 reads CASSQNGQSSGNTIYF. CDR3 nucleotide sequence: TGTGCCAGCAGCCAAAATGGACAGAGCTCTGGAAACACCATATATTTT.

This clone was detected a few times. The rearrangement uses TRBV5-3 and TRBJ2-7; 7 positions match TRBD2. TRBV5-3 has ORF status, its function being uncertain. V shed 8 bases, J shed 6 bases, and the junction held 5 bases outside the gene matches. The CDR3 covers 11 residues. The CDR3 spells CARDPGGEQYV. CDR3 DNA: TGTGCCAGGGATCCGGGAGGCGAGCAGTACGTC.

This clone occurred a few times. V and J are TRBV2 and TRBJ1-6, with D possibly TRBD1 on 5 matching bases. The CDR3 runs to 15 residues. Germline V lookup: CDR1 SNHLY, CDR2 FYNNEI. V was trimmed by 5 bases and J by 4 bases, leaving 12 bases between them. The CDR3 coding sequence is TGTGCCAGCAGTTTAATGGACACGTATAATTCACCCCTCCACTTT. This encodes CASSLMDTYNSPLHF.

The rearrangement uses TRBV30 and TRBJ1-1; 7 bases map to TRBD1. V was pared by 2 bases and J by 7 bases, with 19 bases of the junction left unmatched. CDR3 length: 17 amino acids. Germline-derived CDR1 and CDR2 are GTSNPN and SVGIG (reference sequence). In nucleotides, the CDR3 is TGTGCCTGGAGTCTAGGCCTTCCCGGGACAGCGAGTTTTGAAGCTTTCTTT. This sequence encodes CAWSLGLPGTASFEAFF.

V and J are TRBV6-1 and TRBJ2-1; D not resolved. Deletions cut 2 bases from V and 0 bases from J, with 8 bases between. The CDR3 contains 15 residues. Germline CDR1 MNHNS, CDR2 SASEGT. CDR3 sequence: CASSESLSSYNEQFF. CDR3 sequence (DNA): TGTGCCAGCAGTGAAAGCCTGAGCTCCTACAATGAGCAGTTCTTC.

The chain joins TRBV6-4 to TRBJ1-5, with 10 nucleotides matching TRBD1. CDR1 and CDR2 from the germline V gene are MRHNA and SNTAGT. The ends lost 6 bases at V and 7 bases at J; junction bases unmatched: 6. CDR3 size: 14 residues. The CDR3 nucleotides read TGTGCCAGCAGCCGGACAGGGGGAGAACAGCCCCAGCATTTT. The encoded protein is CASSRTGGEQPQHF.

This clone was observed a handful of times. The chain joins TRBV19 to TRBJ2-7; the match to TRBD2 covers 10 bases. V gave up 0 bases and J gave up 7 bases; unmatched junction bases: 15. Germline V gene lookup returns CDR1 LNHDA and CDR2 SQIVND (reference sequence). The CDR3 has 18 amino acids. The CDR3 nucleotides are TGTGCCAGTAGTATAGAAGCGGCTAGCGGGAGTCGGGCGGGAGAGCAGTACTTC. Protein sequence: CASSIEAASGSRAGEQYF.

The chain is built from TRBV10-2 and TRBJ1-2; 7 bases line up with TRBD1. Trimming took 2 bases from V and 7 from J; bases not matched to a gene: 7. Germline V gene data show CDR1 as WSHSY and CDR2 as SAAADI. This CDR3 region has 14 residues. The CDR3, as DNA: TGCGCCAGCAGTGAGGCTGACAGGGACAGTGGCTACACCTTC. Amino acids: CASSEADRDSGYTF.

This clone came up a few times. This chain connects TRBV13 to TRBJ1-3, with D possibly matching TRBD1 (5 bases). CDR3 length: 15 amino acids. The V gene lost 0 bases and the J gene lost 0 bases, with 6 bases spanning the gap. Germline CDR1 reads PRHDT; CDR2 reads FYEKMQ (reference sequence). The CDR3 spells CASSLGTDSGNTIYF. The CDR3 nucleotides are TGTGCCAGCAGCTTAGGGACAGACTCTGGAAACACCATATATTTT.

The rearrangement joins TRBV5-1 to TRBJ2-4; 8 bases are shared with TRBD1. The V and J ends lost 3 bases and 1 base, in that order; junction bases with no gene match: 15. The CDR3 runs to 19 residues. Germline CDR1 SGHRS, CDR2 YFSETQ. The CDR3 region is CASSSPRTGSIGAKNIQYF. CDR3 in DNA: TGCGCCAGCAGCTCACCTAGGACAGGGAGCATTGGGGCCAAAAACATTCAGTACTTC.

This clone was picked up one time. The rearrangement uses TRBV11-2 and TRBJ2-3, with 8 nucleotides matching TRBD1. This CDR3 spans 18 amino acids. Germline CDR1 and CDR2: SGHAT and FQNNGV. After removal of 3 bases from V and 0 bases from J, the junction contained 11 bases not matched to a gene. CDR3 coding DNA: TGTGCCAGCAGCTTCGGTCAGGGGGCCTTCTCTAGCACAGATACGCAGTATTTT. Its translation is CASSFGQGAFSSTDTQYF.

The J gene is TRBJ2-7, the V gene TRBV27, with 7 bases matching TRBD2. With V trimmed by 6 bases and J by 3 bases, 8 bases remained unmatched. CDR1 and CDR2 (germline): MNHEY, SMNVEV (reference sequence). CDR3 length equals 14 residues. The DNA for the CDR3 is TGTGCCAGCAGCACTGGGGAGGGAAACTACGAGCAGTACTTC. Translated: CASSTGEGNYEQYF.

The CDR3 region is CATSETGLASADTQYF. In DNA, the CDR3 is TGTGCCACCAGTGAGACAGGACTAGCGTCCGCAGATACGCAGTATTTT. This chain joins TRBV24-1 and TRBJ2-3, with 9 positions matching TRBD2. CDR1 and CDR2 from the germline V gene are KGHDR and SFDVKD. Trimming at V came to 4 bases and at J to 4 bases, leaving 8 bases not matched to a gene. This CDR3 has 16 amino acids.

The gene calls are TRBV6-2 or TRBV6-3 and TRBJ1-2; 7 bases align to TRBD1. The CDR3 contains 15 residues. Germline V gene sequence: CDR1 MNHEY, CDR2 SVGEGT. Losses at the gene ends were 2 bases for V and 4 bases for J; bases not matched to a gene: 7. CDR3 region: CASSYGAGGTYGYTF. As DNA, the CDR3 is TGTGCCAGCAGTTACGGGGCAGGGGGAACCTATGGCTACACCTTC.

J is TRBJ2-4 and V is TRBV23-1, with 12 nucleotides matching TRBD2. TRBV23-1 is an ORF; its function is uncertain. V shed 7 bases, J shed 2 bases, and the junction held 21 bases outside the gene matches. The CDR3 has 21 amino acids. The CDR3 spells CASNLLVASGRAGFSKNIQYF. The CDR3, as DNA: TGCGCCAGCAACCTCCTTGTCGCTAGCGGGAGGGCCGGGTTCTCCAAAAACATTCAGTACTTC.

V is TRBV2 and J is TRBJ1-5, with D possibly matching TRBD1 (6 bases). V lost 8 bases, J lost 3 bases, and 11 bases lay in between. CDR1 SNHLY and CDR2 FYNNEI come from the germline V gene. CDR3 size: 13 residues. CDR3 loop: CASEQGTNQPQHF. The CDR3, as DNA: TGTGCCAGCGAACAGGGTACCAATCAGCCCCAGCATTTT.

The table lists this clone with a count of one. Other DNA sequences within the sample encode an identical CDR3. The rearrangement joins TRBV10-3 to TRBJ1-1; no definite D call. The CDR3 contains 12 residues. Germline V lookup: CDR1 ENHRY, CDR2 SYGVKD. Trimming cost V 4 bases and J 2 bases, with 5 bases left between them. The CDR3 loop is CAISGRNTEAFF. The DNA for the CDR3 is TGTGCCATCAGTGGCAGAAACACTGAAGCTTTCTTT.

This chain uses TRBV10-3 with TRBJ2-1; 8 bases agree with TRBD2. The V segment lost 0 bases and the J segment 7 bases; nucleotides outside the gene matches: 5. The CDR3 has 15 residues. Germline-derived CDR1 and CDR2 are ENHRY and SYGVKD. CDR3: CAISESSGRGNEQFF. The CDR3 nucleotides are TGTGCCATCAGTGAGTCAAGCGGGAGAGGGAATGAGCAGTTCTTC.

The chain couples TRBV10-3 to TRBJ2-2; D not resolved. Germline CDR1 reads ENHRY; CDR2 reads SYGVKD. CDR3 length equals 14 residues. V lost 1 base and J 1 base, leaving 4 bases between the germline ends. CDR3 nucleotides: TGTGCCATCAGTGAGTTAAAGAACACCGGGGAGCTGTTTTTT. This codes for CAISELKNTGELFF.

The rearrangement joins TRBV7-9 to TRBJ2-7, with D maybe TRBD1 (6 bases). This CDR3 is built from 14 residues. CDR1 SEHNR and CDR2 FQNEAQ come from the germline V gene (reference sequence). Trimming shortened V by 5 bases and J by 1 base, and 12 bases separated the two germline ends. CDR3 DNA sequence: TGTGCCAGCAGCGCTCGGGACAAGTCCTACGAGCAGTACTTC. This translates into CASSARDKSYEQYF.

The V call is TRBV7-2, the J call TRBJ1-1; no definite D call. V was cut by 5 bases and J by 5 bases, with 15 bases left in between. The CDR3 extends over 14 amino acids. The germline V gene has CDR1 SGHTA and CDR2 FQGNSA. DNA for the CDR3: TGTGCCAGCAGCCTTAGCGTGGGGTCTACTGAAGCTTTCTTT. Its translation: CASSLSVGSTEAFF.